This T cell receptor (beta chain) emerged from a study of technical replicates of blood from a few donors. Generated by immunoSEQ multiplex PCR, the TCRdb table keeps only in-frame clones and is missing some. The table includes some 80,000 clones, more than 85% detected once. Germline V gene data show CDR1 as MNHEY and CDR2 as SMNVEV (reference sequence). The CDR3 extends over 12 amino acids. J was trimmed by 12 bases and V by 5 bases; bases with no gene match: 7. The receptor's source is a human donor in good health. The rearrangement uses TRBV27 and TRBJ2-1; 7 bases align to TRBD1. The sample consisted of T cells isolated from PBMCs. CDR3 sequence (DNA): TGTGCCAGCAGTAGAGACAGGGAAGGGCAGTTCTTC. Translating gives CASSRDREGQFF.